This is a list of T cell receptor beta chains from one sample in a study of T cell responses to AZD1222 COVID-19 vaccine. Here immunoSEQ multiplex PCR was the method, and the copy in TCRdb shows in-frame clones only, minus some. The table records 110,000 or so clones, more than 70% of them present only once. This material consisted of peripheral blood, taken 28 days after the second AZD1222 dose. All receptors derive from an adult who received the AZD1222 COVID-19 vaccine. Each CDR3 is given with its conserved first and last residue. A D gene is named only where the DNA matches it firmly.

CDR3: CAISGGGVTSGNTIYF
J: TRBJ1-3
V: TRBV10-3
D: NA

CDR3: CASSQGLLKGTGYTF
J: TRBJ1-2
V: TRBV4-3
D: NA

CDR3: CASSPLREANTGELFF
J: TRBJ2-2
V: TRBV28
D: NA

CDR3: CASSDEHNQPQHF
J: TRBJ1-5
V: TRBV6-4
D: NA

CDR3: CASSTQGRFTEAFF
J: TRBJ1-1
V: TRBV11-2
D: TRBD1

CDR3: CASSSTGSATNEKLFF
J: TRBJ1-4
V: TRBV18
D: TRBD1

CDR3: CASSYSSVPNTEAFF
J: TRBJ1-1
V: TRBV6-5
D: NA

CDR3: CASSSISTSGGADTQYF
J: TRBJ2-3
V: TRBV6-2/TRBV6-3
D: TRBD2

CDR3: CASSPEGTRAYYEQYF
J: TRBJ2-7
V: TRBV18
D: NA

CDR3: CASSLITWDRNEKLFF
J: TRBJ1-4
V: TRBV28
D: TRBD1

CDR3: CASSFGGRMGLSSYEQYF
J: TRBJ2-7
V: TRBV5-4
D: TRBD2

CDR3: CASSLEGKVAGALEQFF
J: TRBJ2-1
V: TRBV5-1
D: TRBD2

CDR3: CASSLRVSGANVLTF
J: TRBJ2-6
V: TRBV27
D: NA

CDR3: CASSQSGTGGGYGYTF
J: TRBJ1-2
V: TRBV4-3
D: TRBD1

CDR3: CASSLGSRGGGETQYF
J: TRBJ2-5
V: TRBV7-2
D: NA

CDR3: CGCGEGYNEQFF
J: TRBJ2-1
V: TRBV24-1
D: NA

CDR3: CASSRVGGNTIYF
J: TRBJ1-3
V: TRBV14
D: NA

CDR3: CASSVQGARNEQFF
J: TRBJ2-1
V: TRBV2
D: TRBD1

CDR3: CASSLMGSSYNSPLHF
J: TRBJ1-6
V: TRBV3-1/TRBV3-2
D: NA

CDR3: CASSSTLVSEQYF
J: TRBJ2-7
V: TRBV7-9
D: NA

CDR3: CASSFRQGDGYTF
J: TRBJ1-2
V: TRBV7-2
D: TRBD1

CDR3: CASSTEWGAHYEQYF
J: TRBJ2-7
V: TRBV7-2
D: NA

CDR3: CASTRTGPDSNQPQHF
J: TRBJ1-5
V: TRBV28
D: TRBD1

CDR3: CASSRESGLNYGYTF
J: TRBJ1-2
V: TRBV18
D: NA

CDR3: CASSPRGGPGYTEAFF
J: TRBJ1-1
V: TRBV9
D: NA

CDR3: CASSSDRGVTEAFF
J: TRBJ1-1
V: TRBV11-2
D: TRBD1

CDR3: CASSQNPRGRGTQYF
J: TRBJ2-5
V: TRBV3-1/TRBV3-2
D: NA